The present TCR beta chain was sequenced within a study of metastatic and nonmetastatic thyroid tumors. Background on the study: Comparative analysis of repertoires was undertaken across blood and tumor or nodule tissue obtained from malignant and benign thyroid patients.

CDR1 is MNHEY, CDR2 SVGAGI, per germline. The CDR3 covers 13 residues. V was cut by 4 bases and J by 6 bases, with 13 bases left in between. Study outcomes and limitations: Reports indicated that malignant thyroid tumors showed significantly higher TCR beta diversity than benign nodules did, in blood and tumor.

In the original analysis: The distant-metastasis classifier for papillary thyroid cancer was built from CDR3 differences across clinicopathological groups. TCRdb reprocessed the PCR reads using MiXCR. In this record, the V and J calls reflect TCRdb's handling and not the investigators' own analysis. Altogether approximately 7,800 clones are present, around 26% being singletons, with the ten largest covering around two fifths. Every patient was untreated before thyroid surgery. Concerning this clone: Its antigen is as yet unknown.

The V gene is TRBV6-5, the J gene TRBJ2-7; D unclear. This clonotype originated in a male donor with papillary thyroid cancer or a benign thyroid nodule (not recorded which). Some clones in this sample may be carry-over from other donors' samples. Sequencing was done on a sample of tumor tissue. The CDR3 is CASSLGRWGEQYF. The CDR3 bases are TGTGCCAGCAGTTTGGGCCGATGGGGCGAGCAGTACTTC.